The T cell receptor beta chain described here comes from a study of blood T cell repertoires in COVID-19. Only one count was recorded for this clone. This CDR3 spans 14 amino acids. The germline gives CDR1 SGHRS, CDR2 YFSETQ. The V gene end was trimmed by 3 bases and the J gene end by 1 base; junction bases not matched to a gene: 3. The repertoire was sequenced with immunoSEQ multiplex PCR; TCRdb's copy has only in-frame clones and lacks some. The top ten hold roughly 1.4% of the sample, which has 35,000 to 50,000 clones, about 90% seen once. The material sequenced was peripheral blood. This chain links TRBV5-1 with TRBJ1-1; 7 positions match TRBD1. The origin of this receptor is a middle-aged woman with acute or convalescent COVID-19. DNA for the CDR3: TGCGCCAGCAGCTCCGGGACAGCGAACACTGAAGCTTTCTTT. Protein product: CASSSGTANTEAFF. Looking up the rest from reference TRBV5-1 and TRBJ1-1 gives the full variable domain: KAGVTQTPRYLIKTRGQQVTLSCSPISGHRSVSWYQQTPGQGLQFLFEYFSETQRNKGNFPGRFSGRQFSNSRSEMNVSTLELGDSALYLCASSSGTANTEAFFGQGTRLTVV.